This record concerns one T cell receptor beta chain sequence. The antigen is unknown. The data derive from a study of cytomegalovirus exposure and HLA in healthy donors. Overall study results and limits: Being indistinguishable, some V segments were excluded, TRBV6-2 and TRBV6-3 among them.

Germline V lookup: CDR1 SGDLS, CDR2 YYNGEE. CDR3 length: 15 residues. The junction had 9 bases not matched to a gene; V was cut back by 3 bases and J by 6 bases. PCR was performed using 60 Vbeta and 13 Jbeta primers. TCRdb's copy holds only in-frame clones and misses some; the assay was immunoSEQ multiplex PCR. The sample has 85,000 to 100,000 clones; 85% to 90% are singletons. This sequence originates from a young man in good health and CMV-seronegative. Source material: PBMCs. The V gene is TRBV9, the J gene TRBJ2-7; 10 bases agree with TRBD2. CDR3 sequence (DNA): TGTGCCAGCAGCGGACCTAGCGGGAGCTTTGGCGAGCAGTACTTC. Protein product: CASSGPSGSFGEQYF.